These T cell receptor beta chains were read from a single sample in a study of regulatory T cells in long-lasting Graves disease. TCRdb itself ran the multiplex PCR reads through MiXCR, one entry per CDR3 protein. The sample yields 550,000 to 650,000 distinct CDR3 sequences, about 16% seen once. These same data were also listed under a study on T cells in Graves' hyperthyroidism and ophthalmopathy.

The sample consisted of peripheral blood mononuclear cells (PBMCs), taken at new diagnosis, from a patient treated with antithyroid drugs. These receptors all come from a man between 18 and 29 years old with Graves disease. Both conserved end residues are part of each CDR3. A D gene is named only where the DNA matches it firmly. Expanded clones get a size class; other rows say once, few or many, or leave the size out.

-	TRBD2	TRBV18	many	CASSPPGSGRTRQETQYF
TRBJ2-5	TRBD1	TRBV2	many	CASSETKGAVKTQYF
TRBJ2-7	TRBD2	TRBV19	-	CASSIVGTSVTYEQYF
TRBJ1-5	-	TRBV20-1	-	CSAGAEVNQPQHF
TRBJ2-5	TRBD1	TRBV6-2/TRBV6-3	many	CASRDRGEETQYF
TRBJ2-7	TRBD1	TRBV27	-	CASSTPDRRYLYEQYF
TRBJ2-2	-	TRBV24-1	-	CATSEGGPGELFF
TRBJ1-2	-	TRBV11-2	many	CASSLGVSDRYGYTF
TRBJ2-1	-	TRBV6-5	-	CASSNPTVNEQFF
TRBJ2-7	TRBD2	TRBV4-1	-	CASSQDPPEAGAYEQYF
TRBJ2-5	-	TRBV11-3	-	CASTPPPPLKWVRKTQYF
TRBJ2-5	-	TRBV11-2	many	CASRPGRIGQETQYF
TRBJ2-3	-	TRBV27	-	CASSLGSGSTDTQYF
TRBJ2-1	-	TRBV7-3	-	CASSLDLGSEQFF
TRBJ2-7	-	TRBV28	many	CATIGGYEQYF
TRBJ1-1	-	TRBV9	few	CASGQYMNTEAFF
TRBJ2-7	TRBD2	TRBV12-3/TRBV12-4	many	CASSLGLAGGLRLGEQYF
TRBJ1-2	-	TRBV4-1	many	CASSRFPTDGYTF
TRBJ2-3	TRBD1	TRBV20-1	many	CSAMQGASDTQYF
TRBJ1-2	-	TRBV16	-	CASSQSLAEASYGYTF
TRBJ1-1	TRBD1	TRBV2	-	CASSPTGQGNTEAFF
TRBJ2-7	TRBD2	TRBV6-2/TRBV6-3	-	CASSEAPGLAGGGEQYF
TRBJ2-7	TRBD2	TRBV2	many	CASTRGTSALVDSYEQYF
TRBJ2-7	-	TRBV6-1	-	CASSDPGRDEQYF
TRBJ1-2	-	TRBV30	few	CAWSISDRRYGYTF
TRBJ2-7	-	TRBV5-1	few	CASRGTVQLGEQYF
TRBJ1-1	-	TRBV6-1	many	CASSLRAEAFF
TRBJ2-2	-	TRBV5-1	many	CASSQGQTNTGELFF
TRBJ2-5	TRBD1	TRBV6-5	few	CASSYSPGTGGRRTQYF
TRBJ2-1	TRBD2	TRBV6-2/TRBV6-3	many	CASSYSPGTINEQFF
TRBJ2-3	-	TRBV30	-	CAWSQSVSITDTQYF
TRBJ2-2	-	TRBV11-3	many	CASSPMGLDTGELFF
TRBJ1-1	-	TRBV18	-	CASSPRQEMNTEAFF
TRBJ1-1	-	TRBV20-1	-	CSARKVPQNPFF
TRBJ2-2	-	TRBV9	-	CASSVAGGAANTGELFF
TRBJ2-7	TRBD2	TRBV29-1	-	CSAFSGRGYEQYF
TRBJ2-1	TRBD1	TRBV20-1	many	CSAERGHGANEQFF
TRBJ2-7	-	TRBV2	many	CATSGWREAYEQYF
TRBJ2-3	TRBD2	TRBV20-1	-	CSARGTSGNTDTQYF
TRBJ2-1	TRBD2	TRBV7-3	-	CASSPTGGGGQFF
TRBJ1-4	TRBD1	TRBV2	-	CASSEGRQGVDEKLFF